This TCR beta chain appears in the sequencing data of a study of CD8+ T cells in alopecia areata (dated by TCRdb to 2017 to 2018). Some background on the complete study: The treated patients took part in an open-label pilot trial in which moderate-to-severe alopecia areata was treated with oral tofacitinib at 5 to 10 mg twice daily. Patients received tofacitinib for 6 to 18 months and were then followed off drug for 6 months to check for delayed response and recurrence. To study T cell clonal expansion in alopecia areata, the researchers applied high-throughput TCRbeta sequencing to both the C3H/HeJ mouse model and human patients. In humans, TCRbeta sequencing was performed on scalp tissue and on sorted CD4+ and CD8+ peripheral blood T cells from healthy controls and from patients with patchy or totalis/universalis alopecia areata. Patients on tofacitinib were biopsied at baseline and after 4 and 24 weeks of treatment, and several of the patients also had a later scalp biopsy. Scalp clonality was compared across normal scalp (n=4), patchy alopecia areata scalp (n=8), and alopecia totalis/universalis scalp (n=8). The RNA source kit depended on sample type: the PAXgene miRNA kit for fixed scalp, the miRNeasy kit for PBMCs, and the RNeasy kit for mouse skin. immunoSEQ multiplex PCR using 35 Vbeta forward primers and 13 Jbeta reverse primers was used to amplify TCRbeta CDR3 regions.

In light of the paper, this sample's time point label describes: baseline before oral tofacitinib. Lesional scalp punch biopsies and peripheral blood were obtained from alopecia areata patients. PBMCs were isolated by density centrifugation and stained for CD3, CD4 and CD8, and CD4+ and CD8+ T cells were sorted on a FACSAria. The germline V gene yields LGHNA for CDR1 and YSLEER for CDR2. V sheds 0 bases and J sheds 0 bases, leaving 7 bases between their ends. CDR3 length: 15 amino acids, cysteine to phenylalanine. CDR3 DNA only is kept here, 45 bases in frame from base 1. Summary of the overall study and its limitations: TCR sequences shared between patients were less clear than in mice, possibly partly because of HLA diversity in the patient population. Lesional scalp, especially in alopecia totalis/universalis, showed higher clonality and more expanded CD8+ clones than normal scalp, suggesting antigenic drive. Unlike mouse skin, where gammadelta T cells dominate, normal human skin contains resident alphabeta T cells that get sequenced too, which complicates analysis of the scalp TCR repertoire.

A single count supports this clone. Its antigen specificity is not known. No per-base quality is available; no much larger clone lies one base away. Library preparation used the immunoSEQ multiplex PCR assay. For TCR sequencing, RNA was extracted from every sample and reverse transcribed into cDNA to serve as template. First-strand cDNA was synthesized with SuperScript III using a 2:1 mix of oligo-dT and random hexamers. A synthetic immune receptor repertoire was used to gauge amplification bias, and whatever bias remained was removed computationally. As for how the authors treated the data: Raw reads were preprocessed to remove errors, and CDR3 was defined by IMGT conventions from the conserved cysteine to phenylalanine. Clonality was computed as 1 minus the Shannon entropy, with the entropy normalized by log2 of the number of productive unique TCRs. Scalp TCRbeta sequences were cross-referenced with sorted blood CD4 and CD8 repertoires so that the CD4 or CD8 identity of scalp clones could be inferred. TCRdb's version of the immuneACCESS table is confined to in-frame rearrangements and falls short of the full clone set. An unresolved V gene accounts for under half of the shortfall where checked; the remainder is of unknown origin. V and J calls and clone size are as listed in that table; D and trimming were resolved from the DNA. For this sample the table gives 150,000 to 200,000 clones, of which about 63% were detected only once. Together, the top ten hold about 1.7% of the sample.

The V gene is TRBV4-3 and the J gene is TRBJ2-3; the D gene cannot be resolved reliably. The sequence derives from a human donor with alopecia areata. Source: CD4+ T cells sorted from blood, taken at week 0. The DNA is as follows: TGCGCCAGCAGCCAAGATGGCTATAGCACAGATACGCAGTATTTT. Its amino acids are CASSQDGYSTDTQYF.